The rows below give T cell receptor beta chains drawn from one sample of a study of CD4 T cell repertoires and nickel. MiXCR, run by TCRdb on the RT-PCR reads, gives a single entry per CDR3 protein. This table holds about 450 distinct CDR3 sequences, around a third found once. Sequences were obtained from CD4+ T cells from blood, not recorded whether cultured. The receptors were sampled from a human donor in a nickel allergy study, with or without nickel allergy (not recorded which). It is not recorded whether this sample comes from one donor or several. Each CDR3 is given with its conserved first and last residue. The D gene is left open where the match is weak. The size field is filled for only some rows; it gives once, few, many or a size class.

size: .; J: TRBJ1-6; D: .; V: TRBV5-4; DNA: TGTGCCAGCGGGTCAGCTGCCGATAATTCACCCCTCCACTTT; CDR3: CASGSAADNSPLHF
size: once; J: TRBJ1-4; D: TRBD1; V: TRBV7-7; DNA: TGTGCCAGCAGCCGTGCACAGGGGGGAAATGAAAAACTGTTTTTT; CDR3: CASSRAQGGNEKLFF
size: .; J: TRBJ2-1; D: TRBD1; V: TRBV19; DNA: TGTGCCAGTAGAGCCGGGACAGGGTTAAATGAGCAGTTCTTC; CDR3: CASRAGTGLNEQFF
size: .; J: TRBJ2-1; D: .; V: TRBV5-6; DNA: TGTGCCAGCAGCTTGGTGGGGGATGAGCAGTTCTTC; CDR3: CASSLVGDEQFF
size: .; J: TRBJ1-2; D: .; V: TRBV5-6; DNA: TGTGCCAGCAGCTTGGACCACAGGATCGCCTATGGCTACACCTTC; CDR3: CASSLDHRIAYGYTF
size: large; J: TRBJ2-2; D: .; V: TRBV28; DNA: TGTGCCAGCAGTTTTCCCCACACCGGGGAGCTGTTTTTT; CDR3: CASSFPHTGELFF
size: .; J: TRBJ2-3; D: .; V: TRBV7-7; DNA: TGTGCCAGCAGCCCCGGCTCCACAGATACGCAGTATTTT; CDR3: CASSPGSTDTQYF
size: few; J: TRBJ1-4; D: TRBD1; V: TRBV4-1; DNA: TGCGCCAGCAGCCACGACAGGGTACGGGAAAAACTGTTTTTT; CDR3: CASSHDRVREKLFF
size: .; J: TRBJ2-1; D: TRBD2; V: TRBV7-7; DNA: TGTGCCAGCAGCCGCAACTACGGGGGGGCTAATGAGCAGTTCTTC; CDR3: CASSRNYGGANEQFF
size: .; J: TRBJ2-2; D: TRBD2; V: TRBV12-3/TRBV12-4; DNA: TGTGCCAGCAGTCGCGGGGGGGCGGGGACCGGGGAGCTGTTTTTT; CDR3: CASSRGGAGTGELFF
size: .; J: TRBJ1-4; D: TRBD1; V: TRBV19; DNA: TGTGCCAGTAGAGGACAGGGGGACGAAAAACTGTTTTTT; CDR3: CASRGQGDEKLFF
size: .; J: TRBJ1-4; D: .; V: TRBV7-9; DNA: TGTGCCAGCAGCTTAGGTCTCGAAAAACTGTTTTTT; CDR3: CASSLGLEKLFF
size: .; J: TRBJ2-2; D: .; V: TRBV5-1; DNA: TGCGCCAGCAGCTTGGATGGCTCGTTGGGACCCGGGGAGCTGTTTTTT; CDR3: CASSLDGSLGPGELFF
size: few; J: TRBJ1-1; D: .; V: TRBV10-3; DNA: TGTGCCATCAGCCACAACGGGGGGCGGGACACTGAAGCTTTCTTT; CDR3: CAISHNGGRDTEAFF
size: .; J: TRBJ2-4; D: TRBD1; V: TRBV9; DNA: TGTGCCAGCAGCGACCGGGACAGGGGGCTTGGGGACATTCAGTACTTC; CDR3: CASSDRDRGLGDIQYF
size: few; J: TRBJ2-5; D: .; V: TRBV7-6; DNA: TGTGCCAGCAGCTTACCTAGCGCGGGGGAGACCCAGTACTTC; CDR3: CASSLPSAGETQYF
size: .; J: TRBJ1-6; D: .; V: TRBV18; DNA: TGTGCCAGCTCACCATCCAGGGGCGGTAATTCACCCCTCCACTTT; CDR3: CASSPSRGGNSPLHF
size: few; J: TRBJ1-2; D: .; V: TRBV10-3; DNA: TGTGCCATCAGTGGCCAGAAAGGCGATGGCTACACCTTC; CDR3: CAISGQKGDGYTF
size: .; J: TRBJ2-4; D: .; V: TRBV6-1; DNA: TGTGCCAGCAGTGAAGGTCAGCCAAACATTCAGTACTTC; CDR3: CASSEGQPNIQYF
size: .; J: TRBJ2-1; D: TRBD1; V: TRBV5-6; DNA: TGTGCCAGCAGCGTGGGACAGGGTCTTCACCACCACCGGTTCTTC; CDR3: CASSVGQGLHHHRFF
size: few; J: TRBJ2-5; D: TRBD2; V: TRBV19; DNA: TGTGCCAGTAGTAGACTAGCGGGAGGTAGGGTGGAGACCCAGTACTTC; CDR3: CASSRLAGGRVETQYF
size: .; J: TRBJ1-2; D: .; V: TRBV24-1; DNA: TGTGCCACCAGTGATCCTGGGGTAGGGTTCTATGGCTACACCTTC; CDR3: CATSDPGVGFYGYTF